This T cell receptor (beta chain) was sequenced during a study of T cell repertoires in cytomegalovirus infection (dated by TCRdb to the late 2010s). Some background on the complete study: The peptide stimulations were aimed at well-studied HLA-B-restricted epitopes as well as recently identified HLA-C-restricted CMV epitopes, whose presentation resists viral immunomodulation. The HLA type of each donor mattered for the analysis, because public TCR beta signatures pointed to carriage of CMV infection along with the matching HLA type. General study outcomes and caveats: In both this cohort and an independent roughly 350-donor cohort, the cumulative frequency of public TCR beta family members distinguished carriers of CMV infection plus the relevant HLA type. The ex vivo response was dominated by HLA-C-restricted CMV-specific TCR beta clonotypes, which also provided the single most frequent clonotype in two of eight donors.

From the cysteine through the phenylalanine, the CDR3 covers 13 amino acids. This entry keeps only the CDR3 DNA: 39 bases, framed from base 1. The CDR1 and CDR2 encoded by the germline V gene (reference sequence) are SEHNR and FQNEAQ. The V and J ends are trimmed by 5 bases and 2 bases, leaving 7 bases between them. Many counts were recorded for this clonotype. Its antigen is unknown. No base qualities exist here, and no much larger clone lies one base off it. Sequenced using an Illumina HiSeq 1500. TCRdb ran its own pipeline on the public reads, namely fastp trimming at Q25 and MiXCR clone calling, and kept in-frame beta chains. Rows matching on CDR3 protein sequence are summarized as one entry with the most common DNA and genes. This sample comprises approximately 990,000 distinct CDR3 sequences, around 30% of them detected only once. The leading ten clones occupy more than 12% of the sample. The intended sense of this specimen's treatment or condition label: in vitro stimulation with specific CMV peptide epitopes to enrich CMV-specific T cells.

The TCR originated in a human donor in good health (CMV status not recorded). Some clones in this sample may be carry-over from other donors' samples. The sample consisted of cultured CD8+ T cells from PBMCs, taken from culture after CMV antigen stimulation. The sequence links TRBV7-9 to TRBJ1-5, with the D gene call left open. The nucleotide sequence is TGTGCCAGCAGCCCCGGGGGCAATCAGCCCCAGCATTTT. This translates into CASSPGGNQPQHF.